This TCR beta chain emerged from a study of blood T cell repertoires in COVID-19. Study-wide context: In each case, the material was cDNA or gDNA derived from T cells, B-cell-depleted T cells, or PBMCs.

This clone occurred once. Trimming at V came to 1 base and at J to 3 bases, leaving 8 bases not matched to a gene. The CDR3 extends over 17 amino acids. Germline-derived CDR1 and CDR2 are MGHRA and YSYEKL. The protocol was immunoSEQ multiplex PCR, while the TCRdb copy is restricted to in-frame clones and leaves out a portion. The sample lists approximately 140,000 clones; about nine tenths were seen once. This TCR was recovered from a human donor in a cohort sampled during active COVID-19. The rearrangement uses TRBV4-1 and TRBJ2-5, with TRBD1 identical over 10 bases. Source material: peripheral blood. The DNA for the CDR3 is TGCGCCAGCAGCCAAGGACCCGTTGGGACAGGGGAAGAGACCCAGTACTTC. Translated, it gives CASSQGPVGTGEETQYF.